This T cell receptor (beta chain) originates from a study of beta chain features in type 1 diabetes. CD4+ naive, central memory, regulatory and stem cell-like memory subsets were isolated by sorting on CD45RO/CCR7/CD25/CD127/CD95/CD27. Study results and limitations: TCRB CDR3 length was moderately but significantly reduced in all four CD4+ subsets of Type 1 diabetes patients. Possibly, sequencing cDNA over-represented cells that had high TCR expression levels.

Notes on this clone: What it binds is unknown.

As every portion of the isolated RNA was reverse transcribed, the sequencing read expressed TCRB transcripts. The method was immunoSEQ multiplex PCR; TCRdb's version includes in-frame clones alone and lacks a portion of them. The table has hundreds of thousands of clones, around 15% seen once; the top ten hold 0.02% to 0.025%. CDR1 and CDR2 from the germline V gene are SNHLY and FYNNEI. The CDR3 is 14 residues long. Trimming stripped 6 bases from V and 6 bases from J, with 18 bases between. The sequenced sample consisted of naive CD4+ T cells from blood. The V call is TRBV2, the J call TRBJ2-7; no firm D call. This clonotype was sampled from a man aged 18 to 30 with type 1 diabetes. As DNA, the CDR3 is TGTGCCAGCAGATTAGACACCTCCACTCCCGAGCAGTACTTC. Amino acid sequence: CASRLDTSTPEQYF.